The 11 T cell receptor beta chains below come from one sample, sequenced in a study of cytomegalovirus exposure and HLA in healthy donors. PCR amplification relied on 60 Vbeta primers (plus 13 Jbeta primers). Profiling relied on immunoSEQ multiplex PCR, and the TCRdb table lists in-frame clones only, not all of them. The table has 90,000 to 95,000 clones, roughly 72% seen once. Sequencing input: PBMCs. The receptors were gathered from a young man in good health and CMV-seronegative.

The chain couples TRBV5-5 to TRBJ1-1; 8 positions agree with TRBD1. V dropped 2 bases and J dropped 4; count of bases not matched to a gene: 4. CDR3 length: 14 amino acids. The germline V gene has CDR1 SGHKS and CDR2 YYEKEE (reference sequence). The CDR3 spells CASSFRGRFTEAFF. Written as DNA, the CDR3 is TGTGCCAGCAGCTTCAGGGGGCGGTTCACTGAAGCTTTCTTT.

The chain carries TRBV5-8 and TRBJ2-3, with 8 bases that match TRBD1. Per germline, CDR1 SGHTS and CDR2 YDEGEE. V lost 1 base, J lost 2 bases, and 9 bases stayed unmatched. The CDR3 spans 17 residues. The CDR3 spells CASSLLFGRGHTDTQYF. The DNA of the CDR3 is TGTGCCAGCAGCTTGTTGTTCGGCAGGGGGCACACAGATACGCAGTATTTT. The full variable domain, in which reference TRBV5-8 and TRBJ2-3 provide the parts outside the CDR3, is EAGVTQSPTHLIKTRGQQATLRCSPISGHTSVYWYQQALGLGLQFLLWYDEGEERNRGNFPPRFSGRQFPNYSSELNVNALELEDSALYLCASSLLFGRGHTDTQYFGPGTRLTVL.

The gene calls are TRBV29-1 and TRBJ2-7; 10 nucleotides align to TRBD2. CDR3 length equals 13 residues. The trim removed 5 bases at V and 3 bases at J, leaving 4 bases unmatched. Germline CDR1 and CDR2: SQVTM and ANQGSEA. The DNA of the CDR3 is TGCAGCGTTTTTCTAGCGGGAGACTACGAGCAGTACGTC. It is translated as CSVFLAGDYEQYV.

The chain links TRBV7-9 to TRBJ1-1; the match to TRBD1 covers 9 bases. CDR3 length equals 16 residues. J lost 3 bases, V lost 4 bases, and 9 bases had no gene match. Germline values: CDR1 SEHNR, CDR2 FQNEAQ (reference sequence). In nucleotides, the CDR3 is TGTGCCAGCAGCTCCACGTCACAGGGGGCGCACACTGAAGCTTTCTTT. Amino acid sequence: CASSSTSQGAHTEAFF.

The table lists this clone with a few counts. The chain combines TRBV5-1 with TRBJ1-3; 11 bases agree with TRBD1. The germline gives CDR1 SGHRS, CDR2 YFSETQ. The CDR3 length is 15 residues. The J segment lost 7 bases and the V segment lost 4 bases, leaving 7 bases of the junction unmatched. The CDR3 loop is CASSLGQGGGNTIYF. In DNA form, the CDR3 reads TGCGCCAGCAGCCTGGGACAGGGGGGTGGCAACACCATATATTTT.

V and J are TRBV4-2 and TRBJ2-1, with TRBD2 identical over 10 bases. J gave up 7 bases and V 0 bases, and 6 bases lay outside the gene matches. Germline lookup yields CDR1 LGHNA and CDR2 YNFKEQ. The CDR3 contains 16 residues. CDR3 DNA sequence: TGTGCCAGCAGCCAAGATGGGCCTAGCGGGGGAAATGAGCAGTTCTTC. This sequence encodes CASSQDGPSGGNEQFF.

The chain carries TRBV11-3 and TRBJ1-1; 7 positions match TRBD1. V was pared by 4 bases and J by 3 bases, with 5 bases of the junction left unmatched. The germline V gene has CDR1 SGHNT and CDR2 YENEEA. The CDR3 runs to 14 residues. The CDR3 bases are TGTGCCAGCAGCTCCCGGGACAGAGACACTGAAGCTTTCTTT. Its translation is CASSSRDRDTEAFF.

The chain carries TRBV5-4 and TRBJ1-1; 7 nucleotides align to TRBD1. CDR1 is SGHNT, CDR2 YYREEE, per germline (reference sequence). Trimming took 2 bases from V and 6 from J; bases not matched to a gene: 4. This CDR3 comprises 13 residues. The CDR3 region has the DNA TGTGCCAGCAGCTTTCAAGGGGGCGCTGAAGCTTTCTTT. Encoded protein: CASSFQGGAEAFF.

This clone was detected only once. The rearrangement uses TRBV14 and TRBJ1-4, with 7 nucleotides matching TRBD1. Germline-derived CDR1 and CDR2 are SGHDN and FVKESK. The V gene end was trimmed by 4 bases and the J gene end by 6 bases; junction bases not matched to a gene: 11. This CDR3 is built from 16 residues. CDR3 residues: CASSPLPTGMDEKLFF. The CDR3 nucleotides are TGTGCCAGCAGCCCCTTACCGACAGGGATGGATGAAAAACTGTTTTTT.

This chain joins TRBV19 and TRBJ2-1; 7 bases agree with TRBD1. V shed 6 bases, J shed 6 bases, and the junction held 8 bases outside the gene matches. Germline V gives CDR1 LNHDA, CDR2 SQIVND (reference sequence). This CDR3 comprises 14 residues. In DNA form, the CDR3 reads TGTGCCAGTAGGGAGACAGGGAATCTCAATGAGCAGTTCTTC. Translating gives CASRETGNLNEQFF.

This chain joins TRBV7-3 and TRBJ2-3, with 8 bases lining up with TRBD2. The germline V gene has CDR1 SGHTA and CDR2 FQGTGA. The CDR3 has 14 amino acids. The V gene end was trimmed by 1 base and the J gene end by 7 bases; junction bases not matched to a gene: 4. CDR3 DNA: TGTGCCAGCAGCTTAAACGGGGGGGCAAATACGCAGTATTTT. This codes for CASSLNGGANTQYF.